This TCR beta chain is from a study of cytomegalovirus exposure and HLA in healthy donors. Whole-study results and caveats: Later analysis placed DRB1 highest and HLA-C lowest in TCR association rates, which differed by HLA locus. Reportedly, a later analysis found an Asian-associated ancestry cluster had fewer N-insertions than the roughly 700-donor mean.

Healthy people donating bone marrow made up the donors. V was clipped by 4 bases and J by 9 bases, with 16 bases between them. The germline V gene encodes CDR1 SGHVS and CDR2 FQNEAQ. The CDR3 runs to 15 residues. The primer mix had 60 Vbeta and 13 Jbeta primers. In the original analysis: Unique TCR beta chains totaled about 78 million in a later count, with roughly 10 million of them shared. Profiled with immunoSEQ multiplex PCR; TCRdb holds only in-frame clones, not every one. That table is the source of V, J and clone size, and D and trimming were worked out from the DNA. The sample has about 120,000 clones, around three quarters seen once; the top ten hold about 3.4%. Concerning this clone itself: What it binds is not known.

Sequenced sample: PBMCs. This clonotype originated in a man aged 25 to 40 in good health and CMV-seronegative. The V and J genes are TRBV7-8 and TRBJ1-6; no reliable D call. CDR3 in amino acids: CASSSSLEEGSPLHF. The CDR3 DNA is TGTGCCAGCAGCTCATCTCTCGAGGAGGGTTCACCCCTCCACTTT. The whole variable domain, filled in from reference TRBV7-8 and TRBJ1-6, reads GAGVSQSPRYKVAKRGQDVALRCDPISGHVSLFWYQQALGQGPEFLTYFQNEAQLDKSGLPSDRFFAERPEGSVSTLKIQRTQQEDSAVYLCASSSSLEEGSPLHFGNGTRLTVT.